This T cell receptor (beta chain) was sequenced in a study of blood T cells in healthy people across ages. Study outcomes and limitations: Naive CD4+ cells and diversity were both higher in long-lived donors than in aged donors.

Sample-barcoded 5' priming and a J-beta primer mix drove a second PCR of 7 to 11 cycles. Each TCR beta cDNA got a 12-nucleotide random molecular identifier. Via MiXCR, TCRdb re-called the 5' RACE reads, giving one row per CDR3 protein. The top ten hold about an eighth of the sample, which has hundreds of thousands of distinct CDR3 sequences, 45% to 50% seen once. Every donor gave 7.5 to 10 milliliters of peripheral blood. Turning to this clonotype: Antigen: not known.

CDR1 and CDR2 from the germline V gene are KGHSH and LQKENI. After removal of 6 bases from V and 0 bases from J, the junction contained 9 bases not matched to a gene. This CDR3 has 17 amino acids. V and J are TRBV18 and TRBJ2-4; 9 bases match TRBD2. Sequencing was done on a sample of blood. The sequence derives from a man under 40 in good health. Here the CDR3 DNA reads TGTGCCAGCTCTCCCTCCTCTAGCGGGGTAGCCAAAAACATTCAGTACTTC. Translating it yields CASSPSSSGVAKNIQYF.